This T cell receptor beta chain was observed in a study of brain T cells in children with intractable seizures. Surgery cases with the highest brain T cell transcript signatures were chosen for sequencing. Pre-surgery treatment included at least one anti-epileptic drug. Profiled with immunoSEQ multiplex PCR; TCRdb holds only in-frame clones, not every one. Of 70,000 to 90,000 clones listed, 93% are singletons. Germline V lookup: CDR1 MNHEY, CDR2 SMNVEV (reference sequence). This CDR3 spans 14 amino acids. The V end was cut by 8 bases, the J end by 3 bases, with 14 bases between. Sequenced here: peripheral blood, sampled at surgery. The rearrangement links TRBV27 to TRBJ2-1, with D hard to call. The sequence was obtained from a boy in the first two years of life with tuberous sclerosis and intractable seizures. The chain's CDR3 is CASSVLFGYNEQFF. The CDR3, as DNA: TGTGCCAGCTCTGTGCTTTTCGGCTACAATGAGCAGTTCTTC.